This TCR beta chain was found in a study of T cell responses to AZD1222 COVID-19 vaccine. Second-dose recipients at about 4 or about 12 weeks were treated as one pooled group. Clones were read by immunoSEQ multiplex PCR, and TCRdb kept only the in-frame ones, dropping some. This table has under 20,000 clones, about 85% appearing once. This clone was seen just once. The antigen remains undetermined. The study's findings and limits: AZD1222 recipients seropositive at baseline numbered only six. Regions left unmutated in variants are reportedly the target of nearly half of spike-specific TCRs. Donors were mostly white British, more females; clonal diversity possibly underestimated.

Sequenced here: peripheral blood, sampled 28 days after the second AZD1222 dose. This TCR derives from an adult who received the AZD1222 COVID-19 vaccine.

For the CDR3, the DNA is TGTGCCAGCAGCTTGAATGCGGGGCTCACTGAAGCTTTCTTT. This encodes CASSLNAGLTEAFF. The chain carries TRBV5-6 and TRBJ1-1, with a weak D call TRBD1 (5 bases). Germline CDR1 reads SGHDT; CDR2 reads YYEEEE. The CDR3 spans 14 residues. V gave up 1 base and J gave up 4 bases, with 11 bases separating them.